Sequencing of this T cell receptor beta chain was carried out in a study of T-cell memory formation after mild COVID-19. TCRdb re-analysed the 5' RACE reads in MiXCR, keeping a single row per CDR3 protein. The data hold almost 550,000 distinct CDR3 sequences, with just over 20% observed a single time. V trimming: 2 bases; J trimming: 1 base; junction bases outside the gene matches: 12. The CDR3 consists of 19 residues. Germline V gene data show CDR1 as LNHNV and CDR2 as YYDKDF (reference sequence). This TCR derives from an adult woman who had mild COVID-19 (a few samples of this study predate the infection). Cell type and time point are not known. The chain uses TRBV15 and TRBJ2-5; 11 bases are a match to TRBD2. Material: PBMCs or a T cell subset sorted from them (not recorded which). The DNA of the CDR3 is TGTGCCACCAGCAGATACGACCCTACCGGGACTAGCGGCCAAGAGACCCAGTACTTC. Its translation is CATSRYDPTGTSGQETQYF.